Below are 4 T cell receptor beta chains sequenced from a single sample in a study of blood T cell repertoires in COVID-19. The table came from immunoSEQ multiplex PCR; TCRdb's copy has only in-frame clones and leaves some out. The table has some 240,000 clones, around 86% seen once; the top ten hold about 6.3%. The sample was peripheral blood. The receptors come from a man aged 60 to 75 who had recovered from COVID-19.

This clone has a single count. J is TRBJ1-6 and V is TRBV6-5, with D possibly matching TRBD1 (6 bases). V shed 6 bases and J shed 5 bases, with 11 bases lying between them. Germline V lookup: CDR1 MNHEY, CDR2 SVGAGI. CDR3 length: 14 amino acids. The CDR3, as DNA: TGTGCCAGCAGCGTACAGGGCCATAATTCACCCCTCCACTTT. As protein: CASSVQGHNSPLHF.

V gene TRBV19 combines with J gene TRBJ2-3; the match to TRBD1 covers 7 bases. The germline gives CDR1 LNHDA, CDR2 SQIVND (reference sequence). With V trimmed by 3 bases and J by 4 bases, 10 bases remained unmatched. The CDR3 runs 16 residues. This CDR3 reads CASSMSRTGVADTQYF. The CDR3 DNA is TGTGCCAGTAGTATGTCTAGAACAGGGGTGGCAGATACGCAGTATTTT.

CDR3 loop: CASSAEFIPNNEQFF. In DNA form, the CDR3 reads TGTGCCAGCAGTGCTGAGTTCATCCCAAACAATGAGCAGTTCTTC. J is TRBJ2-1 and V is TRBV6-4; no clear D gene. This CDR3 is 15 amino acids long. Looked up from germline, CDR1 is MRHNA and CDR2 is SNTAGT. Trimming removed 4 bases at V and 5 bases at J, with 15 bases between.

In its sample, this clone was seen once. The V and J genes are TRBV9 and TRBJ1-1; D remains ambiguous. Looked up from germline, CDR1 is SGDLS and CDR2 is YYNGEE. Trimming removed 4 bases from V and 1 base from J, with 11 bases in between. The CDR3 is 14 amino acids. The CDR3 DNA reads as TGTGCCAGCAGCCCGGGTCGAACGAACACTGAAGCTTTCTTT. Residues: CASSPGRTNTEAFF.